This TCR beta chain was captured by sequencing in a study of vaccination effects on CD4 cells after COVID-19. About the study: Researchers obtained post-vaccine samples at a median of 72 days past the second dose.

Details on this clone: What it binds is not known.

The method was immunoSEQ multiplex PCR; TCRdb's version includes in-frame clones alone and lacks a portion of them. The table shows around 32,000 clones, with around three quarters occurring only once. Study-wide findings and caveats: Early post-infection timepoints were missing from the study, which also had few convalescent patients.

Sequencing in the ViraFEST assay came after antigen-specific CD4+ T cells had been expanded with viral peptide pools, which were used to stimulate PBMC. It was after approximately 11 days of culture that CD4+ T cells were isolated. The vaccine given was either BNT162b2 or mRNA-1273, in two doses. Cultivation was performed at 1.5 million to 2.5 million PBMC per well with roughly 9.2 IU/ml IL-2 and approximately 10 ug/ml peptides added. On both days 3 and 7, half of the culture medium was replaced with IL-2 medium. The V segment lost 6 bases and the J segment 2 bases; nucleotides outside the gene matches: 7. There are 14 residues in the CDR3. Looked up from germline, CDR1 is MNHEY and CDR2 is SVGAGI.

This TCR came from a human donor who received a COVID-19 vaccine. The source material was CD4+ T cells from PBMCs cultured with HCoV-229E spike peptides, sampled after COVID-19 vaccination. V gene TRBV6-5 combines with J gene TRBJ2-7; 7 bases fit TRBD1. CDR3 nucleotides: TGTGCCAGCAGCCTACAGACAGGGCCCTACGAGCAGTACTTC. Protein: CASSLQTGPYEQYF.